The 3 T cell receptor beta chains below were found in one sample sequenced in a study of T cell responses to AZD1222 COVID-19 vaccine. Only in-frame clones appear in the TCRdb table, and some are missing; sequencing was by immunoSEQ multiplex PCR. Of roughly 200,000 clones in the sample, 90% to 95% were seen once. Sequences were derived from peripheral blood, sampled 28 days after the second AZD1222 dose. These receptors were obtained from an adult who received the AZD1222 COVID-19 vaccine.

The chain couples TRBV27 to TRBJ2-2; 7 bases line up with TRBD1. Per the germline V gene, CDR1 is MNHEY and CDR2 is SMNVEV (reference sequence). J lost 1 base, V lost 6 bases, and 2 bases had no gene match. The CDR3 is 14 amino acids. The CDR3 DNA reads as TGTGCCAGCAGAAGGACAGGGAACACCGGGGAGCTGTTTTTT. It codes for CASRRTGNTGELFF.

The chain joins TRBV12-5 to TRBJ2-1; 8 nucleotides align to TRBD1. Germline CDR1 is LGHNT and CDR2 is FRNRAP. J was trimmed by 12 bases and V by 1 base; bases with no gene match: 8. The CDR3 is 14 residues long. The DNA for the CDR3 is TGTGCTAGTGGTTTGGATGGGACAGGATTGTCGCAGTTCTTC. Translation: CASGLDGTGLSQFF.

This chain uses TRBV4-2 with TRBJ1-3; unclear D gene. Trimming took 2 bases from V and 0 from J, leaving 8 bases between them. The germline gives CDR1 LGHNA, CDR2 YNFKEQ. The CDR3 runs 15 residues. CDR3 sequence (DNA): TGTGCCAGCAGCCAATCGGAGCTCTCTGGAAACACCATATATTTT. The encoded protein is CASSQSELSGNTIYF.